The 14 T cell receptor beta chains listed next were all sequenced from one sample in a study of cytomegalovirus exposure and HLA in healthy donors. The PCR used 60 Vbeta and 13 Jbeta primers. Clones were sequenced by immunoSEQ multiplex PCR, and TCRdb holds only the in-frame ones, with some missing. The profile shows nearly 200,000 clones, more than 60% of them singletons. Material: PBMCs. The receptors here all came from a woman in her 30s in good health and CMV-seropositive.

This chain uses TRBV5-4 with TRBJ2-1, with 8 positions matching TRBD1. V lost 1 base to trimming and J lost 4 bases; unmatched junction nucleotides: 10. There are 17 residues in the CDR3. Germline loops: CDR1 SGHNT, CDR2 YYREEE (reference sequence). Written as DNA, the CDR3 is TGTGCCAGCAGCTTGTCCAGGGGGCTTAGAGGGTACAATGAGCAGTTCTTC. It specifies CASSLSRGLRGYNEQFF.

This chain connects TRBV27 to TRBJ1-2, with D unresolved. V shed 4 bases and J shed 0 bases, with 12 bases lying between them. Germline loops: CDR1 MNHEY, CDR2 SMNVEV (reference sequence). CDR3 length: 15 amino acids. The CDR3 sequence is CASSSAGVTNYGYTF. CDR3 DNA: TGTGCCAGCAGTTCCGCCGGGGTAACTAACTATGGCTACACCTTC.

V usage is TRBV19 and J usage is TRBJ2-6; a possible D gene is TRBD2 (5 bases). This CDR3 comprises 15 residues. V gave up 4 bases and J gave up 0 bases, with 7 bases separating them. Germline V CDR1 and CDR2: LNHDA, SQIVND (reference sequence). CDR3 in amino acids: CASSTGSSGANVLTF. For the CDR3, the DNA is TGTGCCAGTAGTACGGGGTCCTCTGGGGCCAACGTCCTGACTTTC.

The rearrangement links TRBV19 to TRBJ1-2; 7 bases agree with TRBD1. From germline, CDR1 is LNHDA and CDR2 SQIVND (reference sequence). The V and J ends lost 9 bases and 0 bases, in that order; junction bases with no gene match: 16. CDR3 length equals 17 residues. CDR3 region: CASSRTGEVGTNYGYTF. In nucleotides, the CDR3 is TGTGCCAGCTCCCGAACAGGGGAGGTGGGCACTAACTATGGCTACACCTTC. The full variable domain, with the rest looked up from reference TRBV19 and TRBJ1-2, is DGGITQSPKYLFRKEGQNVTLSCEQNLNHDAMYWYRQDPGQGLRLIYYSQIVNDFQKGDIAEGYSVSREKKESFPLTVTSAQKNPTAFYLCASSRTGEVGTNYGYTFGSGTRLTVV.

The chain recombines TRBV6-5 with TRBJ2-7; TRBD1 matches 7 bases. Germline CDR1 MNHEY, CDR2 SVGAGI. With 2 bases clipped from V and 2 bases from J, the junction kept 9 bases outside the gene matches. The length of the CDR3 is 16 residues. CDR3 sequence (DNA): TGTGCCAGCAGTTACGGAACAGGGGCGTCCCCCTACGAGCAGTACTTC. This translates into CASSYGTGASPYEQYF.

This chain uses TRBV2 with TRBJ2-3, with D maybe TRBD1 (5 bases). The ends were cut back, 6 bases at V and 1 base at J, with 11 bases in the middle. Germline V gene sequence: CDR1 SNHLY, CDR2 FYNNEI. The CDR3 has 14 amino acids. The CDR3: CASRGWTRTDTQYF. CDR3 bases: TGTGCCAGCAGGGGGTGGACACGCACAGATACGCAGTATTTT.

V usage is TRBV18 and J usage is TRBJ1-1, with unresolved D. The germline V gene has CDR1 KGHSH and CDR2 LQKENI. Trimming took 3 bases from V and 3 from J, leaving 5 bases between them. CDR3 length: 12 amino acids. The CDR3 here is CASSPADTEAFF. Here the CDR3 DNA reads TGTGCCAGCTCACCGGCGGACACTGAAGCTTTCTTT.

The chain carries TRBV30 and TRBJ2-3, with D perhaps TRBD2 (5 bases). Germline-derived CDR1 and CDR2 are GTSNPN and SVGIG (reference sequence). Trimming removed 3 bases at V and 4 bases at J, with 11 bases between. The CDR3 is 13 amino acids. The CDR3 loop is CAWSQRRADTQYF. In nucleotides, the CDR3 is TGTGCCTGGAGCCAACGGCGGGCAGATACGCAGTATTTT.

This clone showed up just once. The chain carries TRBV7-8 and TRBJ2-5; TRBD2 matches 13 bases. Germline trimming cut 0 bases from V and 2 bases from J; bases unmatched to any gene: 0. The V gene's germline CDR1 is SGHVS and CDR2 FQNEAQ. The CDR3 is 16 amino acids. The CDR3 loop reads CASSLATSGGQETQYF. CDR3 nucleotides: TGTGCCAGCAGCTTAGCGACTAGCGGGGGGCAAGAGACCCAGTACTTC.

The chain carries TRBV7-9 and TRBJ1-2; D might be TRBD1 (5 bases). The V and J ends lost 5 bases and 5 bases respectively, with 18 bases between them. Germline V gives CDR1 SEHNR, CDR2 FQNEAQ (reference sequence). The CDR3 totals 15 residues. The CDR3: CASSAPVAGGYGYTF. DNA for the CDR3: TGTGCCAGCAGCGCCCCCGTCGCTGGGGGGTATGGCTACACCTTC.

The V gene is TRBV7-9, the J gene TRBJ1-1; D gene unclear. The CDR3 is 13 residues long. Germline loops: CDR1 SEHNR, CDR2 FQNEAQ (reference sequence). Deletions cut 1 base from V and 8 bases from J, with 11 bases between. CDR3 in amino acids: CASSLVESTEAFF. DNA of the CDR3: TGTGCCAGCAGCTTAGTTGAGAGTACCGAAGCTTTCTTT. Based on the CDR3 plus reference TRBV7-9 and TRBJ1-1, the full variable domain is DTGVSQNPRHKITKRGQNVTFRCDPISEHNRLYWYRQTLGQGPEFLTYFQNEAQLEKSRLLSDRFSAERPKGSFSTLEIQRTEQGDSAMYLCASSLVESTEAFFGQGTRLTVV.

J is TRBJ2-2 and V is TRBV28; tentative D call: TRBD1 (6 bases). The germline V and J ends were trimmed by 8 bases and 3 bases, with 7 bases remaining between them. CDR3 length equals 12 residues. Germline V gene data show CDR1 as MDHEN and CDR2 as SYDVKM. The CDR3: CASEGDTGELFF. The CDR3 DNA reads TGTGCCAGCGAGGGGGACACCGGGGAGCTGTTTTTT.

With regard to this clone: At one of its ends the junction is not consistent with the germline gene, which may arise from a read error. V and J are TRBV5-1 and TRBJ1-1; the D gene is possibly TRBD1 (5 bases). The CDR3 is 14 residues long. CDR1 SGHRS and CDR2 YFSETQ come from the germline V gene. Here the CDR3 DNA reads TGCGCCGGCAGCGTGACAGCCAGGGACACTGAAGCTTTCTTT. It is translated as CAGSVTARDTEAFF.

The chain couples TRBV14 to TRBJ2-1; 7 bases line up with TRBD2. This CDR3 region has 16 residues. Germline V gene sequence: CDR1 SGHDN, CDR2 FVKESK. V shed 5 bases, J shed 0 bases, and the junction held 7 bases outside the gene matches. The CDR3 DNA is TGTGCCAGCAGCGAACGAGCGGGATCCTCCTACAATGAGCAGTTCTTC. It is translated as CASSERAGSSYNEQFF.